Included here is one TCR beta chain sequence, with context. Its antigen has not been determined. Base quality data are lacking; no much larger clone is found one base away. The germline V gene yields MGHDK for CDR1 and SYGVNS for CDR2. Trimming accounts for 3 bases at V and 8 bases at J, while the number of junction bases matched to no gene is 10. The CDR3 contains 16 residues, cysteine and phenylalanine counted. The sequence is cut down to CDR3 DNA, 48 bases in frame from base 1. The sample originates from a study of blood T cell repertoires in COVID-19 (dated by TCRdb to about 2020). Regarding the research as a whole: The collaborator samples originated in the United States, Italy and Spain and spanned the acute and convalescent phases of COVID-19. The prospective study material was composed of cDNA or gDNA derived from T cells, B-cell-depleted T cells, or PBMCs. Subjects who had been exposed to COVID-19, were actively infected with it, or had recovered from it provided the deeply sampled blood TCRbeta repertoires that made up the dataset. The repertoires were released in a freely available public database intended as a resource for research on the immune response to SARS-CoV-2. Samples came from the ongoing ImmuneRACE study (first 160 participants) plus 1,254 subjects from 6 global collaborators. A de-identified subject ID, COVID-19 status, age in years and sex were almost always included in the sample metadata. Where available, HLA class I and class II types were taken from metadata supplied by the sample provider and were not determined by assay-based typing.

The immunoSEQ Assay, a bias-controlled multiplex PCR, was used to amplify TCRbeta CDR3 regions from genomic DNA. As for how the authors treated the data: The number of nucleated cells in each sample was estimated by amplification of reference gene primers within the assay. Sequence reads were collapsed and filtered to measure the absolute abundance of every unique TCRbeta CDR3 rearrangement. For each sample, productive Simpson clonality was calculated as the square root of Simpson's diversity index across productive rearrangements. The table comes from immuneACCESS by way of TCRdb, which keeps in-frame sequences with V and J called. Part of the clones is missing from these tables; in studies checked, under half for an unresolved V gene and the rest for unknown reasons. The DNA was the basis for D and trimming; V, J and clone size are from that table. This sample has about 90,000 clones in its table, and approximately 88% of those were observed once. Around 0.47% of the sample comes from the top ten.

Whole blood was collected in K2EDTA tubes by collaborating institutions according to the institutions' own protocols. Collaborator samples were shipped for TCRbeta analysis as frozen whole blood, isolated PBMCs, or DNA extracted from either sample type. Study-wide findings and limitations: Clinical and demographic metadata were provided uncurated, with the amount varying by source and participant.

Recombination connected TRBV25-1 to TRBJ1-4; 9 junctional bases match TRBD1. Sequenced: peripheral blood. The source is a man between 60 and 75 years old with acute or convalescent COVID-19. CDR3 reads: CASSDHDRGEREKLFF. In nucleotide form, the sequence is TGTGCCAGCAGTGACCACGACAGGGGGGAACGGGAAAAACTGTTTTTT.